This entry describes one T cell receptor beta chain. The target antigen is unknown. The sample originates from a study of OX40 agonist ivuxolimab in advanced cancers. General study findings and limits: The CD4+ and CD8+ T cells in the blood had expanded clonally by week 6 at 0.1 to 3.0 mg/kg.

Here immunoSEQ multiplex PCR was the method, and the copy in TCRdb shows in-frame clones only, minus some. The repertoire includes under 55,000 clones, roughly 82% of them detected once, and about 15% sits in the top ten. With 4 bases removed from V and 10 bases from J, the gap between germline ends came to 16 bases. This CDR3 has 14 amino acids. Germline values: CDR1 MGHRA, CDR2 YSYEKL. The material sequenced was CD4+ or CD8+ T cells sorted from blood, taken in a trial of the OX40 agonist ivuxolimab. V and J are TRBV4-1 and TRBJ2-2; a weak D match, TRBD1 (8 bases). This TCR derives from an adult with an advanced solid tumor such as melanoma, head and neck, liver or kidney cancer. The CDR3, as DNA: TGCGCCAGCAGCCTCCAGGGGGCGGGGGAGGAGCTGTTTTTT. Translated, it gives CASSLQGAGEELFF.